Listed below are T cell receptor beta chains from one sample, sequenced in a study of cytotoxic CD8 clonotypes in ibrutinib-treated CLL. Generated by immunoSEQ multiplex PCR, the TCRdb table keeps only in-frame clones and is missing some. The sample has about 72,000 clones, 65% to 85% seen once. Source: PBMCs, taken at disease progression, from a patient treated with ibrutinib. These receptors were collected from a human donor with chronic lymphocytic leukemia. Each CDR3 is given with its conserved first and last residue. D genes are given only for firm matches. Expanded clones get a size class; other rows say once, few or many, or leave the size out.

d_gene,v_gene,j_gene,abundance,CDR3aa,CDR3nt
-,TRBV7-6,TRBJ2-7,-,CASSPLMDDEQYF,TGTGCCAGCAGCCCTTTAATGGACGACGAGCAGTACTTC
-,TRBV6-5,TRBJ2-7,-,CASSRYERYEQYF,TGTGCCAGCAGCCGCTACGAACGCTACGAGCAGTACTTC
TRBD2,TRBV13,TRBJ2-7,-,CASRILAGASYEQYF,TGTGCCAGCAGAATCCTAGCGGGGGCCTCCTACGAGCAGTACTTC
TRBD1,TRBV5-8,TRBJ1-2,-,CASSRGTGRAGYTF,TGTGCCAGCAGCCGGGGGACAGGAAGAGCTGGCTACACCTTC
-,TRBV5-8,TRBJ1-4,few,CASSWGFEKLFF,TGTGCCAGCAGCTGGGGCTTTGAAAAACTGTTTTTT
-,TRBV21-1,TRBJ1-2,-,CASSMSGQGSHGYTF,TGTGCCAGCAGCATGTCGGGACAGGGGAGTCATGGCTACACCTTC
-,TRBV6-1,TRBJ2-7,few,CASSEQGRFHYEQYF,TGTGCCAGCAGTGAACAGGGGAGATTCCACTACGAGCAGTACTTC
-,TRBV7-9,TRBJ1-2,-,CASSREKYSLPNYGYTF,TGTGCCAGCAGCCGAGAGAAATACAGTTTACCTAACTATGGCTACACCTTC
TRBD2,TRBV18,TRBJ2-3,-,CASSPSLAGALSTDTQYF,TGTGCCAGCTCACCAAGTCTAGCGGGGGCCCTTAGCACAGATACGCAGTATTTT
-,TRBV18,TRBJ2-5,-,CASSPIRVAETQYF,TGTGCCAGCTCACCAATACGGGTAGCAGAGACCCAGTACTTC
-,TRBV4-1,TRBJ1-1,-,CASSQALRGTEAFF,TGCGCCAGCAGCCAGGCACTTAGAGGGACTGAAGCTTTCTTT
-,TRBV28,TRBJ1-2,-,CASQTPRPNYGYTF,TGTGCCAGCCAGACCCCACGTCCTAACTATGGCTACACCTTC
TRBD1,TRBV6-5,TRBJ1-1,-,CASSPGEGAITEAFF,TGTGCCAGCAGCCCGGGGGAGGGGGCTATCACTGAAGCTTTCTTT
-,TRBV28,TRBJ1-2,-,CASRTGGHNGYTF,TGTGCCAGCAGGACAGGAGGGCATAATGGCTACACCTTC
TRBD2,TRBV7-2,TRBJ2-3,-,CASSLVYLAGGADTQYF,TGTGCCAGCAGCTTAGTTTACCTAGCGGGAGGCGCAGATACGCAGTATTTT
TRBD1,TRBV30,TRBJ1-5,-,CAWSPTTGGWGPQHF,TGTGCCTGGAGTCCTACTACAGGGGGCTGGGGGCCCCAGCATTTT
-,TRBV28,TRBJ1-5,-,CASSLVDIGYSNQPQHF,TGTGCCAGCAGTTTAGTCGACATAGGGTATAGCAATCAGCCCCAGCATTTT
TRBD1,TRBV25-1,TRBJ2-7,-,CASSELMDRACEQYF,TGTGCCAGCAGTGAATTAATGGACAGGGCCTGCGAGCAGTACTTC
-,TRBV6-1,TRBJ1-4,-,CATLMVATNEKLFF,TGTGCCACTCTCATGGTTGCAACTAATGAAAAACTGTTTTTT
-,TRBV29-1,TRBJ2-1,-,CSVPGLPTNEQFF,TGCAGCGTCCCCGGACTACCGACCAATGAGCAGTTCTTC
-,TRBV28,TRBJ2-2,-,CASRGLNTGELFF,TGTGCCAGCAGGGGACTTAACACCGGGGAGCTGTTTTTT
-,TRBV30,TRBJ1-1,-,CACHPGWLQNTEAFF,TGTGCCTGCCACCCAGGTTGGTTACAGAACACTGAAGCTTTCTTT
TRBD1,TRBV29-1,TRBJ1-4,-,CSVAGQGGEKLFF,TGCAGCGTCGCCGGACAGGGAGGGGAAAAACTGTTTTTT
-,TRBV4-1,TRBJ1-1,-,CASSQGTAGDTEAFF,TGCGCCAGCAGCCAAGGGACAGCGGGGGACACTGAAGCTTTCTTT
-,TRBV10-3,TRBJ2-2,-,CAISDQGSTGELFF,TGTGCCATCAGTGACCAGGGGAGCACCGGGGAGCTGTTTTTT
-,TRBV5-1,TRBJ2-5,-,CASSPGGWPQETQYF,TGCGCCAGCAGCCCAGGCGGATGGCCCCAAGAGACCCAGTACTTC
-,TRBV29-1,TRBJ1-2,-,CSVGPQGIYGYTF,TGCAGCGTTGGTCCCCAGGGAATCTATGGCTACACCTTC
-,TRBV7-8,TRBJ1-5,-,CASSSTGPSKPQHF,TGTGCCAGCAGCTCCACAGGGCCAAGCAAGCCCCAGCATTTT
-,TRBV5-1,TRBJ2-5,once,CASKSGVNQETQYF,TGCGCCAGCAAGTCGGGGGTGAACCAAGAGACCCAGTACTTC
TRBD1,TRBV11-2,TRBJ2-1,-,CASSLGQGTYNEQFF,TGTGCCAGCAGCTTAGGACAGGGAACCTACAATGAGCAGTTCTTC
-,TRBV18,TRBJ1-2,-,CASSPRDGNYGYTF,TGTGCCAGCTCCCCCCGGGACGGTAACTATGGCTACACCTTC
-,TRBV30,TRBJ2-1,-,CAWSVGGGYLNEQFF,TGTGCCTGGAGTGTAGGGGGGGGCTATTTGAATGAGCAGTTCTTC
-,TRBV6-5,TRBJ2-7,-,CASSYFSGNSYEQYF,TGTGCCAGCAGTTATTTTTCCGGCAACTCCTACGAGCAGTACTTC
TRBD1,TRBV7-2,TRBJ1-2,once,CASSSWDSGLYGYTF,TGTGCCAGCAGCTCCTGGGACAGCGGTTTATATGGCTACACCTTC
TRBD1,TRBV6-5,TRBJ2-7,-,CASSYDRGPYEQYF,TGTGCCAGCAGTTACGACAGGGGGCCCTACGAGCAGTACTTC
-,TRBV5-1,TRBJ2-5,-,CASRIQGWLETQYF,TGCGCCAGCAGGATACAGGGTTGGTTGGAGACCCAGTACTTC
-,TRBV7-6,TRBJ2-2,-,CASRGLGLDTGELFF,TGTGCCAGCAGGGGGTTGGGGCTGGACACCGGGGAGCTGTTTTTT
-,TRBV2,TRBJ2-7,-,CASSEWEQYF,TGTGCCAGCAGTGAGTGGGAGCAGTACTTC
-,TRBV30,TRBJ1-2,-,CAWSLTGNYGYTF,TGTGCCTGGAGTCTAACAGGGAACTATGGCTACACCTTC
-,TRBV27,TRBJ2-2,-,CASCTRAIGELFF,TGTGCCAGCTGTACCAGGGCAATAGGGGAGCTGTTTTTT
TRBD2,TRBV9,TRBJ2-7,-,CASSVAPSGTYYEQYF,TGTGCCAGCAGCGTAGCCCCTAGCGGGACATACTACGAGCAGTACTTC
-,TRBV15,TRBJ1-1,-,CATSRGGHTNTEAFF,TGTGCCACCAGCAGAGGGGGACATACGAACACTGAAGCTTTCTTT
-,TRBV30,TRBJ2-3,-,CAWNPGLSTDTQYF,TGTGCCTGGAATCCGGGACTTAGCACAGATACGCAGTATTTT
-,TRBV5-6,TRBJ1-6,-,CASSLGRQNSPLHF,TGTGCCAGCAGCTTGGGTCGGCAGAATTCACCCCTCCACTTT
-,TRBV5-6,TRBJ1-2,-,CASRWGGSDYGYTF,TGTGCCAGCAGATGGGGGGGCTCTGACTATGGCTACACCTTC